The rows below give T cell receptor beta chains drawn from one sample of a study of T cell repertoires in cytomegalovirus infection. Each CDR3 protein gets one entry after TCRdb re-called the reads with MiXCR. The sample includes about 890,000 distinct CDR3 sequences, roughly 31% seen only once; the top ten take around an eighth. Which antigens these TCRs recognize remains unknown. The specimen was cultured CD8+ T cells from PBMCs, collected from culture after CMV antigen stimulation. These receptors came from a human donor in good health (CMV status not recorded). Some clones in this sample may be carry-over from other donors' samples. CDR3s leave out the opening cysteine and the closing phenylalanine or tryptophan. Some rows have no size entry. The others give once, few or many, or a class for an expanded clone.

clone size,J gene,V gene,CDR3 protein
NA,TRBJ1-5,TRBV6-1,ATQGTGNQPQH
NA,TRBJ2-3,TRBV4-1,ASRNEPGLQRATNTQY
NA,TRBJ2-1,TRBV25-1,ASSGDTSSYNEQF
many,TRBJ2-3,TRBV7-3,ASSSLGELAGGPGDTQY
NA,TRBJ2-1,TRBV6-2/TRBV6-3,ASSPLAWPEQF
NA,TRBJ1-5,TRBV6-8,ASMYRGSNQPQH
few,TRBJ1-1,TRBV4-1,ASSQRGVGHTEAF
few,TRBJ1-5,TRBV10-3,AISEGQWQPQH
NA,TRBJ2-3,TRBV4-3,ASSLRGTSGVRRTDTQY
NA,TRBJ1-2,TRBV19,ASIGEYNYGYT
few,TRBJ2-3,TRBV27,ASKRGSVTDTQY
NA,TRBJ2-1,TRBV6-5,ASSYRGNHNEQF
once,TRBJ2-1,TRBV20-1,SARDLRGEVNEQF
NA,TRBJ2-1,TRBV7-3,VSSPADYQQF
NA,TRBJ2-1,TRBV2,ASRSQGSSYNEQF